Listed here is a single T cell receptor (beta chain). The target antigen is unknown. The sample comes from a study of early T cells in non-severe SARS-CoV-2 infection. Study background: The input, bulk RNA from unsorted whole blood, was sequenced, and chains were unpaired.

cDNA molecules, individually, were tagged with unique molecular identifiers. MiXCR was run by TCRdb on the 5' RACE reads, yielding one entry per CDR3 protein. The data show about 80,000 distinct CDR3 sequences, about 12% seen once. General observations from the study: Using VDJdb, the matching emphasized anti-spike CD8 responses while missing private and CD4 specificities.

Material: whole blood. The sequence derives from an adult who was a healthcare worker with PCR-confirmed SARS-CoV-2 infection or an uninfected control (not recorded which).

CDR3 region: CASIGRGGLSSYNEQFF. The CDR3 DNA reads as TGTGCCAGTATTGGTCGGGGGGGCCTATCCTCCTACAATGAGCAGTTCTTC. The chain couples TRBV19 to TRBJ2-1, with 8 bases fitting TRBD2. The V and J ends lost 7 bases and 0 bases, in that order; junction bases with no gene match: 11. CDR1 is LNHDA, CDR2 SQIVND, per germline (reference sequence). This CDR3 is 17 amino acids long.